Each of the 16 T cell receptor beta chains below was sequenced from the same sample in a study of early T cells in non-severe SARS-CoV-2 infection (dated by TCRdb to 2020 to 2022). The method behind the library was 5' RACE. For sequencing, a NextSeq 500 was employed. Clones were called with MiXCR by TCRdb after fastp trimmed the public reads at Q25, and only in-frame beta chains were retained. Merged by CDR3 protein, the rows form single entries marked with the most common genes and DNA. Recorded for this sample are 80,000 or so distinct CDR3 sequences; roughly 12% of them occurred a single time. The ten biggest clones cover 12% of the sample. This specimen was whole blood, taken at baseline. These receptors came from an adult who was a healthcare worker with PCR-confirmed SARS-CoV-2 infection or an uninfected control (not recorded which).

In its sample, this clonotype was seen a few times. This chain connects TRBV2 to TRBJ1-1; D unclear. V shed 5 bases and J shed 2 bases, with 9 bases lying between them. This CDR3 is built from 13 residues. CDR1 is SNHLY and CDR2 is FYNNEI in the germline V gene. CDR3 amino acids: CASSSQPNTEAFF. CDR3 coding DNA: TGTGCCAGCAGTTCACAGCCAAACACTGAAGCTTTCTTT.

The rearrangement uses TRBV3-1 and TRBJ2-2; no definite D call. The CDR3 loop spans 13 amino acids. V was clipped by 3 bases and J by 7 bases, with 9 bases between them. CDR1 and CDR2 (germline): LGHDT, YNNKEL (reference sequence). CDR3 loop: CASSHYDRGELFF. For the CDR3, the DNA is TGTGCCAGCAGCCACTACGACCGCGGGGAGCTGTTTTTT.

This sequence joins TRBV20-1 and TRBJ2-4, with D possibly matching TRBD2 (6 bases). Germline CDR1 DFQATT, CDR2 SNEGSKA (reference sequence). Trimming took 0 bases from V and 4 from J, leaving 16 bases between them. CDR3 length: 16 amino acids. DNA of the CDR3: TGCAGTGCTAGAGATGGCCCGGAGGGGATAAAAAACATTCAGTACTTC. This gives the protein CSARDGPEGIKNIQYF.

The DNA of the CDR3 is TGTGCCACCAGCAGGGATTACCAAAGCCTTAATCAGCCCCAGCATTTT. It yields the protein CATSRDYQSLNQPQHF. V gene TRBV15 combines with J gene TRBJ1-5, with no clear D. CDR1 is LNHNV and CDR2 is YYDKDF in the germline V gene (reference sequence). V lost 3 bases and J lost 4, with 16 bases in between. This CDR3 region has 16 residues.

V and J are TRBV30 and TRBJ2-7; D is undetermined. Looked up from germline, CDR1 is GTSNPN and CDR2 is SVGIG (reference sequence). The V end was cut by 3 bases, the J end by 4 bases, with 7 bases between. The CDR3 is 11 residues long. The CDR3 sequence is CAWRDGYEQYF. The CDR3 DNA reads TGTGCCTGGAGGGACGGGTACGAGCAGTACTTC.

This clonotype was seen ten or more times. J is TRBJ2-2 and V is TRBV6-5, with D possibly matching TRBD1 (5 bases). The CDR3 runs 14 residues. V was pared by 6 bases and J by 4 bases, with 12 bases between. Per the germline V gene, CDR1 is MNHEY and CDR2 is SVGAGI. The CDR3 reads CASSQQASTGELFF. DNA for the CDR3: TGTGCCAGCAGCCAACAGGCGAGCACCGGGGAGCTGTTTTTT.

This clonotype was seen ten or more times. V gene TRBV20-1 combines with J gene TRBJ1-1; 10 bases fit TRBD1. With V trimmed by 6 bases and J by 6 bases, 7 bases remained unmatched. The CDR3 loop spans 13 amino acids. Germline V gives CDR1 DFQATT, CDR2 SNEGSKA (reference sequence). DNA for the CDR3: TGCAGTGCGGTGGACAGGGGGGACCCTGAAGCTTTCTTT. It is translated as CSAVDRGDPEAFF.

J is TRBJ2-1 and V is TRBV29-1; possibly TRBD2 for D (7 bases). The V and J ends lost 4 bases and 6 bases respectively, with 16 bases between them. Germline CDR1 reads SQVTM; CDR2 reads ANQGSEA. CDR3 length: 14 amino acids. The DNA of the CDR3 is TGCAGCGTTGTCGGGGGGCATTTAGGCAATGAGCAGTTCTTC. Its translation: CSVVGGHLGNEQFF.

This clonotype showed up just a few times. J is TRBJ1-4 and V is TRBV5-4, with D possibly matching TRBD1 (6 bases). The V gene lost 0 bases and the J gene lost 6 bases, with 12 bases spanning the gap. The CDR3 runs 15 residues. Looked up from germline, CDR1 is SGHNT and CDR2 is YYREEE (reference sequence). This CDR3 is CASSLAGPGDEKLFF. CDR3 DNA: TGTGCCAGCAGCTTGGCCGGTCCAGGGGATGAAAAACTGTTTTTT.

This clonotype showed up many times. This rearrangement joins TRBV20-1 to TRBJ2-5; TRBD1 might be the D (5 bases). In germline, CDR1 is DFQATT, CDR2 SNEGSKA (reference sequence). This CDR3 spans 14 amino acids. V shed 1 base and J shed 2 bases, with 11 bases lying between them. The CDR3 protein is CSARVGDRQETQYF. CDR3 nucleotide sequence: TGCAGTGCTAGAGTTGGAGACAGACAAGAGACCCAGTACTTC.

CDR3 region: CASTQGSNQPQHF. In DNA form, the CDR3 reads TGTGCCAGCACCCAGGGGAGCAATCAGCCCCAGCATTTT. The V and J genes are TRBV2 and TRBJ1-5; weak D call: TRBD1 (6 bases). Germline V lookup: CDR1 SNHLY, CDR2 FYNNEI. V was shortened by 7 bases and J by 1 base, with 8 bases between the two germline ends. There are 13 residues in the CDR3.

The sample holds a few counts of this clonotype. The gene calls are TRBV19 and TRBJ2-2, with D perhaps matching TRBD1 or TRBD2 (5 bases each). Trimming removed 6 bases from V and 1 base from J, with 12 bases in between. From germline, CDR1 is LNHDA and CDR2 SQIVND (reference sequence). The CDR3 sequence is 15 residues long. Here the CDR3 DNA reads TGTGCCAGTAGAACCGGGACCCAGAACACCGGGGAGCTGTTTTTT. Protein sequence: CASRTGTQNTGELFF. The full variable domain, in which reference TRBV19 and TRBJ2-2 provide the parts outside the CDR3, is DGGITQSPKYLFRKEGQNVTLSCEQNLNHDAMYWYRQDPGQGLRLIYYSQIVNDFQKGDIAEGYSVSREKKESFPLTVTSAQKNPTAFYLCASRTGTQNTGELFFGEGSRLTVL.

There are many counts of this clonotype. This chain joins TRBV14 and TRBJ2-1, with D perhaps TRBD2 (5 bases). This CDR3 comprises 14 residues. V was pared by 4 bases and J by 3 bases, with 10 bases between. Germline V gene sequence: CDR1 SGHDN, CDR2 FVKESK. The CDR3 sequence: CASSPGNLYNEQFF. The CDR3, as DNA: TGTGCCAGCAGCCCCGGGAATCTCTACAATGAGCAGTTCTTC. Full variable domain (remainder filled in from reference TRBV14 and TRBJ2-1): EAGVTQFPSHSVIEKGQTVTLRCDPISGHDNLYWYRRVMGKEIKFLLHFVKESKQDESGMPNNRFLAERTGGTYSTLKVQPAELEDSGVYFCASSPGNLYNEQFFGPGTRLTVL.

This clonotype has a single count. The rearrangement joins TRBV28 to TRBJ1-2; no definite D call. The CDR3 extends over 13 amino acids. Germline values: CDR1 MDHEN, CDR2 SYDVKM. Written as DNA, the CDR3 is TGTGTCAGTGACCGGGCCCAGAGGGATGGCTACACCTTC. As protein: CVSDRAQRDGYTF.

This clonotype turned up a few times. The gene calls are TRBV19 and TRBJ2-7; weak D call: TRBD2 (5 bases). This CDR3 spans 13 amino acids. V lost 3 bases to trimming and J lost 2 bases, with 8 bases between them. Germline assignment: CDR1 LNHDA and CDR2 SQIVND (reference sequence). The CDR3 sequence is CASSIRGTYEQYF. CDR3 coding DNA: TGTGCCAGTAGTATTAGAGGGACCTACGAGCAGTACTTC.

The chain joins TRBV7-3 to TRBJ2-1, with 10 bases lining up with TRBD1. The V and J ends lost 4 bases and 8 bases, in that order; junction bases with no gene match: 5. The germline CDR1 and CDR2 sequences are SGHTA and FQGTGA. CDR3 length: 14 residues. The CDR3 nucleotides read TGTGCCAGCAGCTCGGACAGGGGGTCGGATGAGCAGTTCTTC. Amino acids: CASSSDRGSDEQFF.